Listed here are 23 T cell receptor beta chains from one sample, sequenced in a study of control samples from healthy donors and cancer patients. Sequencing used immunoSEQ multiplex PCR; TCRdb keeps in-frame clones, though not all of them. The sample shows approximately 70,000 clones, about 90% of them seen only once. The sequenced material came from PBMCs. These receptors were taken from a woman aged 50 to 60 with head and neck cancer.

CDR3 sequence: CASSWATGGTEAFF. CDR3 DNA sequence: TGTGCCAGTAGTTGGGCGACAGGGGGCACTGAAGCTTTCTTT. The chain has TRBV19 and TRBJ1-1; TRBD1 matches at 9 bases. V lost 5 bases, J lost 4 bases, and 5 bases stayed unmatched. The CDR3 spans 14 residues. Germline CDR1 LNHDA, CDR2 SQIVND (reference sequence). The entire variable domain, with the rest obtained from reference TRBV19 and TRBJ1-1, is as follows: DGGITQSPKYLFRKEGQNVTLSCEQNLNHDAMYWYRQDPGQGLRLIYYSQIVNDFQKGDIAEGYSVSREKKESFPLTVTSAQKNPTAFYLCASSWATGGTEAFFGQGTRLTVV.

The chain combines TRBV4-1 with TRBJ1-2; 11 bases fit TRBD1. V lost 1 base and J lost 7; bases outside the gene matches: 5. Germline V gene sequence: CDR1 MGHRA, CDR2 YSYEKL. This CDR3 has 15 residues. CDR3 protein: CASSQGTGGAGGYTF. Written as DNA, the CDR3 is TGCGCCAGCAGCCAAGGGACAGGGGGCGCGGGTGGCTACACCTTC.

V and J are TRBV5-1 and TRBJ1-2; D remains ambiguous. Germline V lookup: CDR1 SGHRS, CDR2 YFSETQ. The CDR3 is made up of 12 amino acids. Trimming took off 4 bases at V and 3 bases at J, with 7 bases between the two ends. The CDR3 loop is CASSPPDYGYTF. In DNA, the CDR3 is TGCGCCAGCAGCCCACCGGACTATGGCTACACCTTC.

The chain has TRBV28 and TRBJ1-1; the D is unclear. The V end lost 7 bases, the J end lost 4 bases, and 13 bases lay between the germline ends. CDR1 is MDHEN and CDR2 is SYDVKM in the germline V gene. The CDR3 runs 13 residues. The CDR3 region is CASTPVGFTEAFF. In DNA form, the CDR3 reads TGTGCCAGCACACCGGTAGGGTTCACTGAAGCTTTCTTT. Filled out from reference TRBV28 and TRBJ1-1, the complete variable domain reads DVKVTQSSRYLVKRTGEKVFLECVQDMDHENMFWYRQDPGLGLRLIYFSYDVKMKEKGDIPEGYSVSREKKERFSLILESASTNQTSMYLCASTPVGFTEAFFGQGTRLTVV.

The chain has TRBV6-5 and TRBJ2-1; TRBD2 might be the D (6 bases). Germline CDR1 is MNHEY and CDR2 is SVGAGI. V lost 7 bases to trimming and J lost 2 bases, with 15 bases between them. The CDR3 sequence is 15 residues long. The CDR3 sequence is CASNPRGYTYNEQFF. In DNA form, the CDR3 reads TGTGCCAGCAACCCTCGGGGGTATACCTACAATGAGCAGTTCTTC.

The chain employs TRBV19 and TRBJ1-1, with D unresolved. V gave up 2 bases and J gave up 10 bases, with 14 bases separating them. The CDR3 runs to 13 residues. CDR1 LNHDA and CDR2 SQIVND come from the germline V gene (reference sequence). This CDR3 reads CASSITSRSGAFF. The CDR3 nucleotides read TGTGCCAGTAGTATAACGAGTCGCAGCGGAGCTTTCTTT.

V and J are TRBV7-2 and TRBJ1-5; a possible D gene is TRBD1 (6 bases). The ends were cut back, 5 bases at V and 0 bases at J, with 11 bases in the middle. Per germline, CDR1 SGHTA and CDR2 FQGNSA. The CDR3 sequence is 15 residues long. The CDR3 spells CASSPGQHSNQPQHF. CDR3 DNA sequence: TGTGCCAGCAGCCCCGGACAGCATAGCAATCAGCCCCAGCATTTT.

The V gene is TRBV10-1, the J gene TRBJ2-3, with 8 bases aligning to TRBD2. V shed 5 bases, J shed 3 bases, and the junction held 10 bases outside the gene matches. Germline V gene data show CDR1 as WNHNN and CDR2 as SYGVQD (reference sequence). This CDR3 contains 16 residues. CDR3 residues: CASSQLAGSGTDTQYF. The DNA of the CDR3 is TGCGCCAGCAGTCAGCTAGCGGGTTCGGGAACAGATACGCAGTATTTT.

The chain employs TRBV15 and TRBJ1-2, with 8 bases that match TRBD1. This CDR3 spans 15 amino acids. Germline V gives CDR1 LNHNV, CDR2 YYDKDF (reference sequence). Germline trimming cut 0 bases from V and 8 bases from J; bases unmatched to any gene: 8. The CDR3 coding sequence is TGTGCCACCAGCAGAGAAGGACAGGGTTCGGGCGGCTACACCTTC. It is translated as CATSREGQGSGGYTF.

The rearrangement uses TRBV19 and TRBJ1-2; D remains ambiguous. CDR1 is LNHDA, CDR2 SQIVND, per germline (reference sequence). This CDR3 spans 13 amino acids. Between the trimmed V and J ends, which lost 4 bases and 4 bases, there was a span of 10 bases. CDR3 protein: CASSTQGPYGYTF. The DNA of the CDR3 is TGTGCCAGTAGTACTCAAGGACCCTATGGCTACACCTTC. The variable domain in full, completed from reference TRBV19 and TRBJ1-2, reads DGGITQSPKYLFRKEGQNVTLSCEQNLNHDAMYWYRQDPGQGLRLIYYSQIVNDFQKGDIAEGYSVSREKKESFPLTVTSAQKNPTAFYLCASSTQGPYGYTFGSGTRLTVV.

As DNA, the CDR3 is TGTGCCAGCAGCCAACTAACAGCGAGCAATCAGCCCCAGCATTTT. It yields the protein CASSQLTASNQPQHF. The chain carries TRBV16 and TRBJ1-5; D unclear. The V gene's germline CDR1 is KGHSY and CDR2 FQNENV. V lost 2 bases and J 1 base, leaving 9 bases between the germline ends. The CDR3 consists of 15 residues.

The rearrangement joins TRBV4-2 to TRBJ2-5; 8 nucleotides line up with TRBD2. This CDR3 is built from 16 residues. CDR1 and CDR2 from the germline V gene are LGHNA and YNFKEQ. V shed 4 bases and J 0 bases; nucleotides not matched to a gene: 7. CDR3: CASSPVIAGYQETQYF. The DNA of the CDR3 is TGTGCCAGCAGCCCCGTAATAGCGGGGTACCAAGAGACCCAGTACTTC.

This clone has a single count. The chain uses TRBV2 and TRBJ1-2; 9 positions agree with TRBD1. V lost 6 bases to trimming and J lost 8 bases; unmatched junction nucleotides: 10. The germline V gene has CDR1 SNHLY and CDR2 FYNNEI. CDR3 size: 14 residues. CDR3 protein: CASRTTGGAGGYTF. The CDR3 DNA follows: TGTGCCAGCAGGACTACAGGGGGCGCAGGCGGCTACACCTTC.

This clone was counted once. The chain combines TRBV19 with TRBJ1-2; D is unresolved. This CDR3 has 13 residues. Germline V gene data show CDR1 as LNHDA and CDR2 as SQIVND (reference sequence). V was trimmed by 5 bases and J by 1 base, leaving 8 bases between them. The CDR3 nucleotides are TGTGCCAGTAGTGTCAACCTTAACTATGGCTACACCTTC. Protein sequence: CASSVNLNYGYTF.

The chain is built from TRBV3-1 (or the pseudogene TRBV3-2) and TRBJ1-6; no clear D. CDR1 LGHDT and CDR2 YNNKEL come from the germline V gene (reference sequence). Trimming pared 2 bases from V and 10 bases from J, leaving 15 bases between. This CDR3 has 15 residues. CDR3 residues: CASSQPDQLGSPLHF. CDR3 bases: TGTGCCAGCAGCCAACCGGACCAGCTAGGATCACCCCTCCACTTT.

This chain joins TRBV4-2 and TRBJ2-1; TRBD2 matches at 11 bases. The trim removed 4 bases at V and 2 bases at J, leaving 7 bases unmatched. CDR3 size: 17 residues. The germline CDR1 and CDR2 sequences are LGHNA and YNFKEQ. The DNA for the CDR3 is TGTGCCAGCAGCCCCGAGGTAGCGGGGGGGCCCTACAATGAGCAGTTCTTC. Its protein is CASSPEVAGGPYNEQFF.

The rearrangement uses TRBV6-4 and TRBJ2-3; D is perhaps TRBD2 (6 bases). The CDR3 runs to 15 residues. Germline V gives CDR1 MRHNA, CDR2 SNTAGT. Trimming shortened V by 2 bases and J by 2 bases, and 11 bases separated the two germline ends. CDR3: CASSDTGEITDTQYF. CDR3 sequence (DNA): TGTGCCAGCAGTGACACGGGGGAGATCACAGATACGCAGTATTTT.

The rearrangement uses TRBV10-3 and TRBJ1-6, with D unclear. There are 16 residues in the CDR3. Germline V lookup: CDR1 ENHRY, CDR2 SYGVKD. Trimming removed 5 bases at V and 6 bases at J, with 17 bases between. CDR3 sequence reads: CAISRETKVFNSPLHF. The CDR3 DNA follows: TGTGCCATCAGTCGGGAGACCAAGGTCTTTAATTCACCCCTCCACTTT.

The rearrangement joins TRBV19 to TRBJ1-5; D is undetermined. Germline CDR1 and CDR2: LNHDA and SQIVND (reference sequence). The CDR3 runs 16 residues. Trimming shortened V by 3 bases and J by 0 bases, and 12 bases separated the two germline ends. CDR3 in DNA: TGTGCCAGTAGTATCCAGGTACGGTCTAGCAATCAGCCCCAGCATTTT. It translates to CASSIQVRSSNQPQHF.

This chain uses TRBV7-2 with TRBJ2-5; TRBD1 matches at 11 bases. V dropped 5 bases and J dropped 5; count of bases not matched to a gene: 7. Germline loops: CDR1 SGHTA, CDR2 FQGNSA. CDR3 length equals 15 residues. CDR3 amino acids: CASSPRTGGAETQYF. CDR3 sequence (DNA): TGTGCCAGCAGCCCGCGGACAGGGGGCGCGGAGACCCAGTACTTC.

The chain recombines TRBV5-1 with TRBJ1-5; TRBD1 might be the D (5 bases). V was cut by 4 bases and J by 1 base, with 15 bases left in between. The CDR3 is 16 residues long. Germline V gene sequence: CDR1 SGHRS, CDR2 YFSETQ. The CDR3 DNA is TGCGCCAGCAGCCCAGGGTTACTTCCAAGCAATCAGCCCCAGCATTTT. Translated: CASSPGLLPSNQPQHF.

V gene TRBV3-1 (or the pseudogene TRBV3-2) combines with J gene TRBJ2-7; D remains ambiguous. Germline V gene data show CDR1 as LGHDT and CDR2 as YNNKEL (reference sequence). V was cut by 1 base and J by 7 bases, with 14 bases left in between. The CDR3 is 14 residues long. This CDR3 reads CASSQVHSEREQYF. DNA of the CDR3: TGTGCCAGCAGCCAAGTCCACTCGGAAAGGGAGCAGTACTTC.

The DNA for the CDR3 is TGCAGCGTTGGCCGTGGCGCAGGAGCAAATGAAAAACTGTTTTTT. It codes for CSVGRGAGANEKLFF. The J gene is TRBJ1-4, the V gene TRBV29-1, with D uncertain. This CDR3 is 15 amino acids long. Germline CDR1 is SQVTM and CDR2 is ANQGSEA. V was shortened by 4 bases and J by 5 bases, with 17 bases between the two germline ends.